This T cell receptor (beta chain) is from a study of T cell changes during pregnancy in multiple sclerosis. The length of the CDR3 is 15 residues. Trimming at V came to 0 bases and at J to 5 bases, leaving 4 bases not matched to a gene. From germline, CDR1 is KGHSH and CDR2 LQKENI. TCRdb's copy holds only in-frame clones and misses some; the assay was immunoSEQ multiplex PCR. The sample has around 56,000 clones, about nine tenths seen once. Sequenced material: CD4+ T cells from peripheral blood mononuclear cells, taken in the third trimester of pregnancy. The receptor's source is a female donor with multiple sclerosis, enrolled in a pregnancy study. The chain joins TRBV18 to TRBJ1-5; 7 bases map to TRBD1. The CDR3 is CASSPPGQQDQPQHF. CDR3 bases: TGTGCCAGCTCACCACCGGGACAGCAAGATCAGCCCCAGCATTTT.